Below are 20 T cell receptor beta chains sequenced from a single sample in a study of T cell responses to AZD1222 COVID-19 vaccine. Produced via immunoSEQ multiplex PCR; TCRdb's table is partial and in-frame only. The sample includes 70,000 to 95,000 clones, just under 90% seen only once; the top ten take 2.8%. The input for sequencing was peripheral blood, taken on day 0 of MenACWY control vaccination. The receptors originated from an adult in good health.

V and J are TRBV6-5 and TRBJ1-2; the D gene is possibly TRBD1 (6 bases). Trimming removed 4 bases at V and 8 bases at J, with 20 bases between. There are 15 residues in the CDR3. Per the germline V gene, CDR1 is MNHEY and CDR2 is SVGAGI. CDR3 sequence: CASSSSGGPTWGYTF. DNA of the CDR3: TGTGCCAGCAGTTCGAGCGGGGGCCCGACCTGGGGCTACACCTTC.

The chain uses TRBV27 and TRBJ1-5, with unresolved D. The CDR3 consists of 13 residues. In germline, CDR1 is MNHEY, CDR2 SMNVEV (reference sequence). With 3 bases removed from V and 6 bases from J, the gap between germline ends came to 9 bases. The CDR3 sequence is CASSFRLGQPQHF. CDR3 in DNA: TGTGCCAGCAGTTTCAGGTTAGGTCAGCCCCAGCATTTT.

The chain joins TRBV2 to TRBJ2-3; D ambiguous. The CDR3 runs to 11 residues. Per germline, CDR1 SNHLY and CDR2 FYNNEI. V was clipped by 5 bases and J by 10 bases, with 10 bases between them. The CDR3 DNA reads TGTGCCAGCAGTCTGGCGCAGGCGCAGTATTTT. This gives the protein CASSLAQAQYF.

The rearrangement joins TRBV18 to TRBJ1-2; TRBD1 is a possible D gene (6 bases). This CDR3 comprises 14 residues. V was cut by 5 bases and J by 2 bases, with 12 bases left in between. The V gene's germline CDR1 is KGHSH and CDR2 LQKENI. The CDR3 DNA is TGTGCCAGCTCAAACGGACAGCCAAACTATGGCTACACCTTC. Protein product: CASSNGQPNYGYTF.

This chain connects TRBV29-1 to TRBJ1-1; possible D gene TRBD1, 6 bases. Germline lookup yields CDR1 SQVTM and CDR2 ANQGSEA. The CDR3 is 12 amino acids. The ends were cut back, 6 bases at V and 3 bases at J, with 11 bases in the middle. CDR3 DNA: TGCAGCGTAAACAGGGACGACACTGAAGCTTTCTTT. Translation gives CSVNRDDTEAFF.

The chain combines TRBV7-9 with TRBJ2-7; TRBD2 matches 11 bases. This CDR3 has 16 amino acids. Germline CDR1 is SEHNR and CDR2 is FQNEAQ (reference sequence). Trimming cost V 3 bases and J 7 bases; bases outside gene matches: 11. This CDR3 reads CASSFSGGARSGEQYF. DNA for the CDR3: TGTGCCAGCAGCTTTAGCGGGGGGGCCAGATCGGGAGAGCAGTACTTC.

This clone showed up just a few times. This sequence joins TRBV27 and TRBJ2-7; a weak D match, TRBD1 (5 bases). CDR1 and CDR2 from the germline V gene are MNHEY and SMNVEV (reference sequence). CDR3 length: 13 amino acids. V gave up 7 bases and J gave up 6 bases, with 16 bases separating them. The CDR3 region is CASKKIPQGEQYF. The DNA of the CDR3 is TGTGCCAGCAAAAAAATCCCGCAGGGCGAGCAGTACTTC.

The chain uses TRBV14 and TRBJ2-5, with D maybe TRBD1 (6 bases). This CDR3 is 13 amino acids long. The germline CDR1 and CDR2 sequences are SGHDN and FVKESK. Trimming removed 3 bases from V and 14 bases from J, with 19 bases in between. In DNA, the CDR3 is TGTGCCAGCAGCCAGACCCCCGCAGGGGCCCGATACTTC. Amino acids: CASSQTPAGARYF. Supplemented by reference TRBV14 and TRBJ2-5, the full variable domain reads EAGVTQFPSHSVIEKGQTVTLRCDPISGHDNLYWYRRVMGKEIKFLLHFVKESKQDESGMPNNRFLAERTGGTYSTLKVQPAELEDSGVYFCASSQTPAGARYFGPGTRLLVL.

The chain joins TRBV9 to TRBJ1-2; 8 bases align to TRBD1. Germline trimming cut 1 base from V and 6 bases from J; bases unmatched to any gene: 8. Germline values: CDR1 SGDLS, CDR2 YYNGEE. This CDR3 contains 15 residues. CDR3 nucleotide sequence: TGTGCCAGCAGCGTATCCGCGGGGACAGGCAATGGCTACACCTTC. Protein sequence: CASSVSAGTGNGYTF.

The rearrangement joins TRBV30 to TRBJ1-2; TRBD1 aligns across 7 bases. This CDR3 region has 15 residues. J was trimmed by 5 bases and V by 0 bases; bases with no gene match: 9. Germline CDR1 reads GTSNPN; CDR2 reads SVGIG (reference sequence). The CDR3 DNA reads TGTGCCTGGAGTGTACTACTGGGACAGCAATATGGCTACACCTTC. This gives the protein CAWSVLLGQQYGYTF.

This chain joins TRBV7-9 and TRBJ1-1; 12 bases line up with TRBD1. This CDR3 has 18 residues. From germline, CDR1 is SEHNR and CDR2 FQNEAQ (reference sequence). The trim removed 5 bases at V and 3 bases at J, leaving 13 bases unmatched. DNA of the CDR3: TGTGCCAGCAGCCCCGGAGGGGGGACAGGGGGCGTTTACACTGAAGCTTTCTTT. It codes for CASSPGGGTGGVYTEAFF.

The gene calls are TRBV6-2 or TRBV6-3 and TRBJ2-1; weak D call: TRBD2 (6 bases). Germline V gene lookup returns CDR1 MNHEY and CDR2 SVGEGT. The V end was cut by 4 bases, the J end by 2 bases, with 15 bases between. The CDR3 has 16 amino acids. CDR3 bases: TGTGCCAGCAGTTCTGCGGCTAGCGCGGCCTACAATGAGCAGTTCTTC. This translates into CASSSAASAAYNEQFF.

This clone is a singleton in its sample. A junction end diverges from the germline sequence, so it may reflect a read error. The chain carries TRBV23-1 and TRBJ2-4; 7 nucleotides line up with TRBD1. TRBV23-1 is flagged as an ORF with uncertain function. CDR3 length equals 10 residues. The CDR3 sequence is CASSQLGQTF. DNA of the CDR3: TGCGCCAGCAGTCAATTGGGACAGACCTTC.

This chain uses TRBV5-1 with TRBJ1-2; weak D call: TRBD1 (6 bases). The CDR3 length is 14 residues. Trimming pared 4 bases from V and 4 bases from J, leaving 14 bases between. The germline V gene encodes CDR1 SGHRS and CDR2 YFSETQ. As DNA, the CDR3 is TGCGCCAGCAGCCCACAGGGCGGGGGCTATGGCTACACCTTC. Protein: CASSPQGGGYGYTF.

The chain carries TRBV19 and TRBJ1-5; 10 nucleotides align to TRBD1. Germline-derived CDR1 and CDR2 are LNHDA and SQIVND (reference sequence). The length of the CDR3 is 16 residues. V was pared by 9 bases and J by 4 bases, with 12 bases of the junction left unmatched. The chain's CDR3 is CASGDGDRGWNQPQHF. The CDR3 DNA follows: TGTGCCAGCGGTGATGGGGACAGGGGTTGGAATCAGCCCCAGCATTTT.

This chain uses TRBV9 with TRBJ2-7; 8 bases line up with TRBD2. Germline V gives CDR1 SGDLS, CDR2 YYNGEE. The CDR3 extends over 14 amino acids. V was pared by 3 bases and J by 0 bases, with 2 bases of the junction left unmatched. The CDR3 bases are TGTGCCAGCAGCGAGCGGGGGCGCTCCTACGAGCAGTACTTC. The encoded protein is CASSERGRSYEQYF.

This clone showed up just once. V usage is TRBV12-5 and J usage is TRBJ2-3; TRBD2 matches 11 bases. V gave up 5 bases and J gave up 3 bases; unmatched junction bases: 16. The CDR3 runs 19 residues. CDR1 and CDR2 from the germline V gene are LGHNT and FRNRAP. CDR3 nucleotides: TGTGCTAGTGGTCCCCGGACACTAGCGGGGGTGTCTGGGACAGATACGCAGTATTTT. The encoded protein is CASGPRTLAGVSGTDTQYF.

V usage is TRBV6-2 or TRBV6-3 and J usage is TRBJ2-1; D remains unclear. Trimming removed 0 bases at V and 8 bases at J, with 20 bases between. CDR1 MNHEY and CDR2 SVGEGT come from the germline V gene. The CDR3 length is 17 residues. Written as DNA, the CDR3 is TGTGCCAGCAGTTACTCGAGAGGTGGGTCTAGTGGGGATGAGCAGTTCTTC. It codes for CASSYSRGGSSGDEQFF.

V is TRBV6-7 and J is TRBJ2-7; TRBD2 is a possible D gene (5 bases). TRBV6-7 is an ORF for which the function is uncertain. V was cut by 7 bases and J by 0 bases, with 7 bases left in between. The CDR3 sequence is 12 residues long. DNA of the CDR3: TGTGCCAGCACTGGGAGCTCCTACGAGCAGTACTTC. Protein: CASTGSSYEQYF.

CDR3 nucleotide sequence: TGTGCCAGCAGTCCAGCGGGGAGCTCCTACAATGAGCAGTTCTTC. Protein sequence: CASSPAGSSYNEQFF. The chain employs TRBV2 and TRBJ2-1; 7 positions match TRBD2. The CDR3 has 15 amino acids. V shed 5 bases, J shed 0 bases, and the junction held 4 bases outside the gene matches. CDR1 and CDR2 from the germline V gene are SNHLY and FYNNEI.